The 14 T cell receptor beta chains below all came from one sample that was sequenced in a study of response to subunit inactivated influenza vaccine. MiXCR was run by TCRdb on the RT-PCR reads, yielding one entry per CDR3 protein. The sample yields over 400,000 distinct CDR3 sequences, roughly 13% seen once. The sample here was PBMCs from blood, taken around seven weeks after vaccination. These TCRs come from a man aged 45-65 years who received an inactivated influenza vaccine.

This clonotype showed up just a few times. J is TRBJ1-2 and V is TRBV28; D gene uncertain. Germline V CDR1 and CDR2: MDHEN, SYDVKM. The CDR3 sequence is 17 residues long. Between the trimmed V and J ends, which lost 4 bases and 0 bases, there was a span of 18 bases. CDR3 sequence: CASSSPRARLANYGYTF. The DNA for the CDR3 is TGTGCCAGCAGTTCCCCACGGGCCCGCCTAGCTAACTATGGCTACACCTTC.

This clonotype was seen only a few times. J is TRBJ2-5 and V is TRBV6-2 or TRBV6-3, with D perhaps TRBD2 (7 bases). V gave up 11 bases and J gave up 9 bases, with 19 bases separating them. CDR1 MNHEY and CDR2 SVGEGT come from the germline V gene. CDR3 size: 12 residues. CDR3 amino acids: CASRADGGPQYF. CDR3 DNA: TGTGCCTCAAGAGCGGACGGGGGGCCCCAGTACTTC.

This clonotype was seen a handful of times. The chain links TRBV4-2 to TRBJ2-3; D not resolved. This CDR3 contains 15 residues. Germline-derived CDR1 and CDR2 are LGHNA and YNFKEQ. Trimming left V 0 bases short and J 0 bases short, with 7 bases between. The CDR3 protein is CASSQDPQSTDTQYF. As DNA, the CDR3 is TGTGCCAGCAGCCAAGATCCCCAGAGCACAGATACGCAGTATTTT.

The CDR3 DNA reads as TGTGCCAGCAGTTTCGGGACAGTCCCCCTTTATGAGCAGTTCTTC. Protein sequence: CASSFGTVPLYEQFF. V is TRBV9 and J is TRBJ2-1; 7 bases fit TRBD1. The CDR3 has 15 residues. With 5 bases clipped from V and 8 bases from J, the junction kept 13 bases outside the gene matches. Per the germline V gene, CDR1 is SGDLS and CDR2 is YYNGEE.

This clonotype came up a few times. The chain couples TRBV10-3 to TRBJ2-5; no clear D gene. This CDR3 has 13 residues. Trimming removed 7 bases at V and 4 bases at J, with 13 bases between. Per germline, CDR1 ENHRY and CDR2 SYGVKD. The CDR3 region has the DNA TGTGCCATCACCCAAATGCCCGGAGAGACCCAGTACTTC. Protein sequence: CAITQMPGETQYF.

This chain uses TRBV4-3 with TRBJ2-5; D remains ambiguous. Trimming stripped 0 bases from V and 4 bases from J, with 12 bases between. The CDR3 is 15 amino acids. Germline lookup yields CDR1 LGHNA and CDR2 YSLEER. This chain's CDR3 is CASSQDLGWSETQYF. The CDR3 DNA is TGCGCCAGCAGCCAAGATCTTGGGTGGTCAGAGACCCAGTACTTC.

This clonotype was detected only a few times. The chain joins TRBV20-1 to TRBJ2-7, with D unresolved. The CDR3 has 14 residues. V shed 5 bases and J shed 0 bases, with 14 bases lying between them. Germline assignment: CDR1 DFQATT and CDR2 SNEGSKA (reference sequence). The CDR3 loop reads CSARVDISSYEQYF. Written as DNA, the CDR3 is TGCAGTGCTCGAGTCGACATCAGCTCCTACGAGCAGTACTTC.

Note on this clonotype: The junction departs from germline at one end; a sequencing error may be responsible. The CDR3 DNA reads as TGTTCCATCAGCCCCTGGACAGGAGACTCGTTTTCCACAGATACGCAGTATTTT. Its translation: CSISPWTGDSFSTDTQYF. The J gene is TRBJ2-3, the V gene TRBV10-3, with TRBD1 matching 7 bases. This CDR3 contains 18 residues. Germline V gene data show CDR1 as ENHRY and CDR2 as SYGVKD.

The chain links TRBV7-6 to TRBJ2-2; D is perhaps TRBD1 (5 bases). Deletions cut 1 base from V and 2 bases from J, with 11 bases between. This CDR3 is built from 16 residues. Germline V gene data show CDR1 as SGHVS and CDR2 as FNYEAQ. CDR3 sequence: CASSLEAQGNTGELFF. CDR3 bases: TGTGCCAGCAGCTTAGAGGCCCAGGGTAACACCGGGGAGCTGTTTTTT.

This clonotype was detected many times. The J gene is TRBJ1-1, the V gene TRBV4-2; maybe TRBD1 (5 bases). The CDR3 has 18 residues. V was trimmed by 3 bases and J by 1 base, leaving 21 bases between them. Germline lookup yields CDR1 LGHNA and CDR2 YNFKEQ. CDR3 sequence: CASSQGSSLQGRNTEAFF. CDR3 nucleotides: TGTGCCAGCAGCCAGGGTTCAAGCTTGCAGGGAAGGAACACTGAAGCTTTCTTT.

In its sample, this clonotype was seen many times. The chain couples TRBV12-3 or TRBV12-4 to TRBJ2-1; tentatively, D is TRBD2 (5 bases). Deletions cut 7 bases from V and 6 bases from J, with 13 bases between. The CDR3 runs 13 residues. CDR3 DNA: TGTGCCAGCACCTTAAGACTATTCAATGAGCAGTTCTTC. Its translation is CASTLRLFNEQFF.

In its sample, this clonotype was seen many times. The chain couples TRBV28 to TRBJ2-7; 9 positions match TRBD1. The trim removed 6 bases at V and 2 bases at J, leaving 20 bases unmatched. Germline V gene sequence: CDR1 MDHEN, CDR2 SYDVKM. This CDR3 comprises 19 residues. The CDR3 DNA follows: TGTGCCAGCAGGCCCCCACCATTGAACAGGGGGCAGGACCCCTACGAGCAGTACTTC. Protein sequence: CASRPPPLNRGQDPYEQYF.

This clonotype was seen only a few times. The chain joins TRBV7-6 to TRBJ2-7; D tentatively reads TRBD1 or TRBD2 (6 bases each). Germline V CDR1 and CDR2: SGHVS, FNYEAQ. V lost 5 bases, J lost 2 bases, and 13 bases lay in between. This CDR3 spans 14 amino acids. CDR3 amino acids: CASSLQEGAYEQYF. CDR3 DNA: TGTGCCAGCAGCCTACAGGAGGGGGCCTACGAGCAGTACTTC.

This clonotype was found many times. The genes are TRBV20-1 and TRBJ1-5; D gene uncertain. V was pared by 2 bases and J by 1 base, with 6 bases between. The CDR3 consists of 13 residues. Germline V gene data show CDR1 as DFQATT and CDR2 as SNEGSKA (reference sequence). The CDR3 loop reads CSARSESNQPQHF. DNA for the CDR3: TGCAGTGCTAGATCGGAGAGCAATCAGCCCCAGCATTTT.